Presented here are 11 T cell receptor beta chains from one specimen sequenced in a study of post-analysis software for immune sequencing data. Regarding the study as a whole: Five TRBV segments, including TRBV5-6, TRBV5-1 and TRBV20-1, were more frequent in patients than controls.

Built from TCR beta cDNA, the libraries had unique molecular identifiers in them. Each CDR3 protein is one row after TCRdb ran MiXCR on the PCR reads. The repertoire holds around 260,000 distinct CDR3 sequences, 35% to 45% seen once, with under 5.5% in the top ten. The antigens these receptors bind are not known. Sequenced sample: blood. The receptor source for this set is a girl aged 10-17 years with multiple sclerosis.

This clonotype has just a few counts. The chain combines TRBV4-2 with TRBJ1-1; weak D call: TRBD1 (5 bases). The CDR3 runs 15 residues. Germline values: CDR1 LGHNA, CDR2 YNFKEQ. Trimming stripped 2 bases from V and 0 bases from J, with 10 bases between. The CDR3 DNA follows: TGTGCCAGCAGCCAAACCGGGACCTTGAACACTGAAGCTTTCTTT. This translates into CASSQTGTLNTEAFF.

V and J are TRBV6-6 and TRBJ1-1; D unclear. V was trimmed by 0 bases and J by 1 base, leaving 6 bases between them. The germline V gene has CDR1 MNHNY and CDR2 SVGAGI (reference sequence). CDR3 length: 14 amino acids. Here the CDR3 reads CASSYSPPNTEAFF. The DNA of the CDR3 is TGTGCCAGCAGTTACTCGCCACCGAACACTGAAGCTTTCTTT.

The chain combines TRBV20-1 with TRBJ2-7; 7 bases are a match to TRBD1. The J call may be in error: the DNA end matches TRBJ2-5 better. Germline assignment: CDR1 DFQATT and CDR2 SNEGSKA (reference sequence). The CDR3 has 14 amino acids. CDR3 sequence reads: CSARPLTGQETQYF. In DNA form, the CDR3 reads TGCAGTGCTCGGCCCTTGACAGGGCAGGAGACCCAGTACTTC.

The chain is built from TRBV11-2 and TRBJ2-3; D is uncertain. Germline loops: CDR1 SGHAT, CDR2 FQNNGV. This CDR3 is 13 amino acids long. Between the trimmed V and J ends, which lost 4 bases and 4 bases, there was a span of 9 bases. The CDR3 region has the DNA TGTGCCAGCAGCTACGGTGGGGCAGATACGCAGTATTTT. This encodes CASSYGGADTQYF.

This clonotype was detected many times. The V call is TRBV3-1, the J call TRBJ1-2; TRBD1 aligns across 10 bases. The CDR3 sequence is 17 residues long. J gave up 6 bases and V 0 bases, and 10 bases lay outside the gene matches. Germline V gene lookup returns CDR1 LGHDT and CDR2 YNNKEL (reference sequence). The CDR3 region has the DNA TGTGCCAGCAGCCAAGATGGGGACAGGGGATCTTTTGATGGCTACACCTTC. Protein sequence: CASSQDGDRGSFDGYTF.

This clonotype was seen a few times. The gene calls are TRBV2 and TRBJ2-5; 14 bases line up with TRBD2. CDR1 is SNHLY and CDR2 is FYNNEI in the germline V gene. The ends lost 8 bases at V and 11 bases at J; junction bases unmatched: 13. CDR3 size: 15 residues. CDR3 sequence reads: CASARLAGGPREQYF. Here the CDR3 DNA reads TGTGCCAGCGCACGACTAGCGGGAGGGCCGCGGGAGCAGTACTTC.

This clonotype was counted ten times or more. This chain joins TRBV6-6 and TRBJ1-2; 7 bases line up with TRBD1. Germline CDR1 reads MNHNY; CDR2 reads SVGAGI (reference sequence). The CDR3 covers 13 residues. Trimming removed 5 bases from V and 5 bases from J; junction bases left unmatched: 5. The CDR3 DNA reads as TGTGCCAGCAGTACGGGACAGCAGTATGGCTACACCTTC. The encoded protein is CASSTGQQYGYTF.

In its sample, this clonotype was seen a few times. This chain uses TRBV20-1 with TRBJ2-2; D is uncertain. The CDR3 is 15 residues long. Trimming pared 6 bases from V and 2 bases from J, leaving 16 bases between. From germline, CDR1 is DFQATT and CDR2 SNEGSKA (reference sequence). The CDR3 loop is CSAARSGSNTGELFF. For the CDR3, the DNA is TGCAGTGCCGCTAGGTCGGGTTCCAACACCGGGGAGCTGTTTTTT.

This clonotype was seen repeatedly, ten times or more. This chain links TRBV24-1 with TRBJ2-1; 11 nucleotides agree with TRBD2. Per the germline V gene, CDR1 is KGHDR and CDR2 is SFDVKD. The CDR3 consists of 17 residues. Trimming removed 4 bases from V and 1 base from J; junction bases left unmatched: 5. The CDR3 sequence is CATSDRGLADSYNEQFF. For the CDR3, the DNA is TGTGCCACCAGTGACCGGGGACTAGCGGATTCCTACAATGAGCAGTTCTTC.

The CDR3 region has the DNA TGTGCCAGCACCAACCTCCAAGGCGGGGAGCTGTTTTTT. Encoded protein: CASTNLQGGELFF. The rearrangement joins TRBV12-3 or TRBV12-4 to TRBJ2-2; no definite D call. The CDR3 contains 13 residues. Deletions cut 7 bases from V and 7 bases from J, with 13 bases between.

Concerning this clonotype itself: This may arise from a read error, as a much more abundant clone is one base away. For the CDR3, the DNA is TGCGCCAGCAGAGGGACGCTATACAATGAGCAGTACTTC. Protein product: CASRGTLYNEQYF. The gene calls are TRBV5-1 and TRBJ2-5; D is perhaps TRBD1 or TRBD2 (5 bases each). Germline V CDR1 and CDR2: SGHRS, YFSETQ. The V end was cut by 5 bases, the J end by 11 bases, with 19 bases between. The CDR3 is 13 amino acids.